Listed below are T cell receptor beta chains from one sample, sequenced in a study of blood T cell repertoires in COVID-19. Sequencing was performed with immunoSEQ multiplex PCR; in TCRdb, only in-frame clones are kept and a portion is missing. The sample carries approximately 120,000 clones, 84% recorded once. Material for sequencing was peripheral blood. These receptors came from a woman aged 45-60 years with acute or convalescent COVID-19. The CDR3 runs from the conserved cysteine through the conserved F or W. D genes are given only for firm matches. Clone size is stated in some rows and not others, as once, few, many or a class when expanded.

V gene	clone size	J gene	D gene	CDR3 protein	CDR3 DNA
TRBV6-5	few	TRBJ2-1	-	CASTVRQANEQFF	TGTGCCAGCACAGTCCGCCAGGCGAATGAGCAGTTCTTC
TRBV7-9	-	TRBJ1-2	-	CASSPSYGYTF	TGTGCCAGCAGTCCCTCGTATGGCTACACCTTC
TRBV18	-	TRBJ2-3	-	CASSPSIHTDTQYF	TGTGCCAGCTCACCTTCTATCCACACAGATACGCAGTATTTT
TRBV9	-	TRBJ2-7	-	CASSVGGDSYEQYF	TGTGCCAGCAGCGTAGGGGGGGACTCCTACGAGCAGTACTTC
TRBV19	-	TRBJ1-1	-	CASSTSQKDWGNTEAFF	TGTGCCAGTAGTACCAGCCAAAAGGACTGGGGGAACACTGAAGCTTTCTTT
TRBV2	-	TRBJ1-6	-	CASSFSLNSPLHF	TGTGCCAGCAGTTTCTCCCTAAATTCACCCCTCCACTTT
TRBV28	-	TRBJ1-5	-	CASSGGAQGTQPQHF	TGTGCCAGCAGTGGCGGGGCGCAGGGAACTCAGCCCCAGCATTTT
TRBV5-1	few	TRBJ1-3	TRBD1	CASPNRGLLFDTIYF	TGCGCCAGCCCAAACAGGGGGTTACTCTTCGACACCATATATTTT
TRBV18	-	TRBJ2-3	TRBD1	CASSPGQGLTDTQYF	TGTGCCAGCTCGCCGGGACAGGGTCTCACAGATACGCAGTATTTT
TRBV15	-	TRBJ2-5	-	CATSRRRDTQETQYF	TGTGCCACCAGCAGACGCCGGGACACTCAAGAGACCCAGTACTTC
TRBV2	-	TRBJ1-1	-	CASSEIMEGTEAFF	TGTGCCAGCAGTGAAATTATGGAGGGCACTGAAGCTTTCTTT
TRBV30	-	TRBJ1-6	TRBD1	CAWKGTGNSPLHF	TGTGCCTGGAAGGGGACAGGGAATTCACCCCTCCACTTT
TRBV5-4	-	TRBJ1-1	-	CASSPPHRPEAFF	TGTGCCAGCAGTCCCCCCCACAGACCCGAAGCTTTCTTT
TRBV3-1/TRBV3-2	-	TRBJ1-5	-	CASSQQYAGAGAQHF	TGTGCCAGCAGCCAACAATACGCAGGGGCGGGAGCCCAGCATTTT
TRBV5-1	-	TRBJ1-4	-	CASSLETGSNEKLFF	TGCGCCAGCAGCTTGGAAACGGGTTCTAATGAAAAACTGTTTTTT
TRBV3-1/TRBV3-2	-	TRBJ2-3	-	CASSQVPGLYTDTQYF	TGTGCCAGCAGCCAAGTCCCGGGACTCTACACAGATACGCAGTATTTT
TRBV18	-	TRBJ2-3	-	CASSPLGAEDTQYF	TGTGCCAGCTCACCGCTAGGGGCGGAAGATACGCAGTATTTT
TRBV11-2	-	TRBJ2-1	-	CASSLDLYNEQFF	TGTGCCAGCAGCTTGGACTTATACAATGAGCAGTTCTTC
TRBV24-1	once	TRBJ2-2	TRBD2	CATSAIAGASHGWSDGELFF	TGTGCCACCAGTGCTATAGCGGGGGCCAGTCATGGTTGGTCGGACGGGGAGCTGTTTTTT
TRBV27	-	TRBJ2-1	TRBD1	CASSLYPGQGNNEQFF	TGTGCCAGCAGTTTATATCCGGGACAGGGCAACAATGAGCAGTTCTTC
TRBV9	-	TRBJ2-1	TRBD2	CASSSSGGWHNEQFF	TGTGCCAGCAGCAGTAGCGGGGGCTGGCACAATGAGCAGTTCTTC
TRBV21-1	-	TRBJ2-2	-	CASPKPGDRPWGFGELFF	TGTGCCAGCCCCAAACCCGGCGACAGGCCCTGGGGTTTCGGGGAGCTGTTTTTT
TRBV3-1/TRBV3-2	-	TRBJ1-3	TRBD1	CASSQGDSYSANPALDLGNTIYF	TGTGCCAGCAGCCAAGGGGACAGTTACTCCGCTAACCCAGCCCTTGACCTTGGAAACACCATATATTTT
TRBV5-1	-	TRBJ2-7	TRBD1	CASSPEPGQGNEQYF	TGCGCCAGCAGCCCCGAACCGGGACAGGGTAACGAGCAGTACTTC
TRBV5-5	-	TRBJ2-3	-	CASSPGVDTQYF	TGTGCCAGCAGTCCGGGGGTGGATACGCAGTATTTT
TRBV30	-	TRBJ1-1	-	CAWRGPFTEAFF	TGTGCCTGGAGGGGGCCTTTTACTGAAGCTTTCTTT
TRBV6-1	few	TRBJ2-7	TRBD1	CASSEKVPGQGFTYEQYF	TGTGCCAGCAGTGAAAAAGTACCGGGACAGGGGTTCACCTACGAGCAGTACTTC
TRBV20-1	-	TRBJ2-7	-	CSASTGGSNEQYF	TGCAGTGCTAGTACGGGGGGCAGCAACGAGCAGTACTTC
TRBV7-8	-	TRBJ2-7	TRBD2	CASSGRGGRSGEQYF	TGTGCCAGCAGCGGACGGGGGGGCCGTAGCGGCGAGCAGTACTTC
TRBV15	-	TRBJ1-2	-	CATSRPRPEAGYTF	TGTGCCACCAGCAGACCCCGACCAGAGGCTGGCTACACCTTC
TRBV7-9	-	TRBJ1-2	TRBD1	CASSLHRQGNYGYTF	TGTGCCAGCAGCTTACATAGACAGGGGAACTATGGCTACACCTTC
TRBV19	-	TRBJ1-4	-	CASKSPVGEKLFF	TGTGCCAGCAAATCCCCCGTCGGGGAAAAACTGTTTTTT
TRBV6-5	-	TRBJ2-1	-	CASSYGVAANNEQFF	TGTGCCAGCAGTTACGGGGTAGCGGCCAACAATGAGCAGTTCTTC
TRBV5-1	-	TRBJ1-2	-	CASSFEGWGGYTF	TGCGCCAGCAGCTTTGAGGGTTGGGGTGGCTACACCTTC
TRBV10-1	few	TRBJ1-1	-	CASSETVISEAFF	TGCGCCAGCAGTGAGACGGTAATATCTGAAGCTTTCTTT
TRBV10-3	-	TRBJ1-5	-	CALRGNQPQHF	TGTGCCCTCCGGGGCAATCAGCCCCAGCATTTT
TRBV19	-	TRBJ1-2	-	CASSTGLNYGYTF	TGTGCCAGTAGTACTGGCTTGAACTATGGCTACACCTTC
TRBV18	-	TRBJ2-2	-	CASSPYRAPNTGELFF	TGTGCCAGCTCACCGTACAGGGCGCCGAACACCGGGGAGCTGTTTTTT
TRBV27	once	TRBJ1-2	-	CASSSNPTGGGYTF	TGTGCCAGCAGTTCCAACCCGACAGGTGGTGGCTACACCTTC
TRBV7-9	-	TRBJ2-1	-	CASRAGTFYNEQFF	TGTGCCAGCAGAGCCGGGACTTTCTACAATGAGCAGTTCTTC
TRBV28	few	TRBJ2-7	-	CASSFREQYF	TGTGCCAGCAGTTTCAGGGAACAGTACTTC
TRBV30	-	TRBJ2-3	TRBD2	CAWSVAGGRQYF	TGTGCCTGGAGTGTAGCGGGGGGACGGCAGTATTTT
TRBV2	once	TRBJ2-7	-	CASSVSSSKGDF	TGTGCCAGCAGTGTAAGTTCGTCGAAGGGGGACTTC